Below, one T cell receptor (beta chain) is given with its context. V dropped 2 bases and J dropped 2; count of bases not matched to a gene: 4. In germline, CDR1 is MNHEY, CDR2 SMNVEV (reference sequence). This CDR3 comprises 16 residues. Assay used: immunoSEQ multiplex PCR; TCRdb lists only in-frame clones, some missing. The sample records 66,000 or so clones, over 80% being singletons. The data were taken from a study of T cell changes during pregnancy in multiple sclerosis. This receptor was taken from a female donor in good health, enrolled as a control in a pregnancy study. The sequences come from peripheral blood, collected in the first trimester of pregnancy. The genes are TRBV27 and TRBJ2-3; 10 bases are a match to TRBD1. The CDR3 loop reads CASSLGTGVNTDTQYF. DNA for the CDR3: TGTGCCAGCAGTTTAGGGACAGGGGTGAACACAGATACGCAGTATTTT.